Listed here is a single T cell receptor (beta chain). Germline assignment: CDR1 MNHEY and CDR2 SMNVEV (reference sequence). CDR3 length: 14 residues. The V gene lost 2 bases and the J gene lost 0 bases, with 7 bases spanning the gap. Produced via immunoSEQ multiplex PCR; TCRdb's table is partial and in-frame only. Of 72,000 or so clones detected, about 86% appear once; the ten largest clones hold 2.5% to 3.5%. The entry originates in a study of neoadjuvant anti-PD-1 for oral cavity cancer. The time point here: after neoadjuvant nivolumab, at surgical resection. The receptor comes from a person aged 35-80 years with oral cavity squamous cell carcinoma. V usage is TRBV27 and J usage is TRBJ2-5; D perhaps matches TRBD1 (6 bases). The sample in question was PBMCs, obtained after nivolumab (anti-PD-1) treatment. CDR3 nucleotides: TGTGCCAGCAGTTTACAGGGGTACCAAGAGACCCAGTACTTC. It codes for CASSLQGYQETQYF.